This T cell receptor beta chain was recorded in a study of cytomegalovirus exposure and HLA in healthy donors. The study ran its PCR with 60 Vbeta and 13 Jbeta primers. The table came from immunoSEQ multiplex PCR; TCRdb's copy has only in-frame clones and leaves some out. The sample includes about 130,000 clones. Study conclusions and caveats: Follow-up analysis later connected one missense variant in DCLRE1C with trimming of TCR beta V- and J-genes.

About this clone itself: The antigen is unknown.

The sample taken for sequencing was PBMCs. This receptor was identified in a man in his forties in good health and CMV-seronegative.

This chain's CDR3 is CASSPWDFREQYF. The CDR3 DNA follows: TGTGCCAGCAGCCCATGGGACTTCCGCGAGCAGTACTTC. This chain joins TRBV7-3 and TRBJ2-7; the D gene is possibly TRBD2 (6 bases). CDR3 size: 13 residues. With 5 bases removed from V and 6 bases from J, the gap between germline ends came to 14 bases. Germline V lookup: CDR1 SGHTA, CDR2 FQGTGA.